This entry lists 3 T cell receptor beta chains sequenced from one sample in a study of cytomegalovirus exposure and HLA in healthy donors listed by TCRdb under 2017. Library method: the immunoSEQ multiplex PCR assay. For the multiplex PCR, a mixture combining 60 forward primers for TCR Vbeta segments and 13 reverse primers for TCR Jbeta segments was used. Drawn from immuneACCESS, this table holds only the in-frame rearrangements with V and J called that TCRdb kept. Clones are partly lost; checked studies trace under half to an unresolved V gene and leave the rest unexplained. For this sample the table gives roughly 160,000 clones, of which 80% to 90% were detected only once. Approximately 8.5% of the sample comes from the top ten. The sequenced material came from PBMCs. These receptors were taken from a man younger than 35 in good health and CMV-seropositive.

V is TRBV7-3 and J is TRBJ2-1; 8 nucleotides line up with TRBD2. The CDR3 extends over 16 amino acids. V lost 1 base, J lost 2 bases, and 4 bases stayed unmatched. Germline V lookup: CDR1 SGHTA, CDR2 FQGTGA. CDR3 loop: CASSLIGGGTYNEQFF. CDR3 nucleotide sequence: TGTGCCAGCAGCTTAATAGGCGGGGGGACCTACAATGAGCAGTTCTTC.

The chain combines TRBV2 with TRBJ1-2; D perhaps matches TRBD1 (6 bases). The CDR3 runs to 14 residues. Trimming cost V 4 bases and J 5 bases, with 14 bases left between them. Per germline, CDR1 SNHLY and CDR2 FYNNEI. CDR3 nucleotide sequence: TGTGCCAGCAGTGGGCACAGGGATTCATATGGCTACACCTTC. Amino acid sequence: CASSGHRDSYGYTF. Looking up the rest from reference TRBV2 and TRBJ1-2 gives the full variable domain: EPEVTQTPSHQVTQMGQEVILRCVPISNHLYFYWYRQILGQKVEFLVSFYNNEISEKSEIFDDQFSVERPDGSNFTLKIRSTKLEDSAMYFCASSGHRDSYGYTFGSGTRLTVV.

A single count supports this clone. This chain uses TRBV6-1 with TRBJ2-5; weak D call: TRBD1 (8 bases). The CDR3 covers 16 residues. The V and J ends lost 0 bases and 1 base respectively, with 12 bases between them. CDR1 is MNHNS and CDR2 is SASEGT in the germline V gene. CDR3 nucleotides: TGTGCCAGCAGTGAAGCGACAGGGGAGGGCCAAGAGACCCAGTACTTC. Residues: CASSEATGEGQETQYF.